The entry below gives a single TCR beta chain sequence along with its context. What it binds is unknown. CDR3-region Arm-PCR and iRepertoire HTBI primers produced the TCR beta libraries. Each CDR3 protein gets one entry after TCRdb re-called the multiplex PCR reads with MiXCR. The sample has some 340,000 distinct CDR3 sequences, 23% seen once. V gave up 8 bases and J gave up 5 bases, with 16 bases separating them. Germline V gene data show CDR1 as LNHNV and CDR2 as YYDKDF (reference sequence). The CDR3 extends over 14 amino acids. This record comes from a study of regulatory T cells in long-lasting Graves disease. Time point defined: persistent/refractory GD, antithyroid drugs over 5 years with positive TRAb. The TCR library was made from RNA extracted from PBMCs. Study-level results: Accuracy might have suffered from few samples.

The chain recombines TRBV15 with TRBJ1-5; D possibly corresponds to TRBD1 (5 bases). This TCR was sampled from a woman aged 40 to 50 with Graves disease. Sequenced here: peripheral blood mononuclear cells (PBMCs), sampled when the disease was refractory, from a patient treated with antithyroid drugs. The CDR3 reads CATQRQLGDQPQHF. The CDR3 nucleotides are TGTGCCACCCAACGACAGTTGGGGGATCAGCCCCAGCATTTT. Using reference TRBV15 and TRBJ1-5 for the parts outside the CDR3, the full variable domain is DAMVIQNPRYQVTQFGKPVTLSCSQTLNHNVMYWYQQKSSQAPKLLFHYYDKDFNNEADTPDNFQSRRPNTSFCFLDIRSPGLGDTAMYLCATQRQLGDQPQHFGDGTRLSIL.